The next 27 T cell receptor beta chains were all read from a single sample in a study of shared clonotypes between healthy human individuals. Assay used: immunoSEQ multiplex PCR; TCRdb lists only in-frame clones, some missing. The sample has about 2 million clones; just under 95% are singletons. CD45RO-negative, CCR7-selected cells formed the naive CD8 fraction, which excluded terminally differentiated effector memory CD45RA+ cells. Material for sequencing was naive CD8+ T cells sorted from blood. The source is a man younger than 35 in good health.

The genes are TRBV7-9 and TRBJ2-7; D is ambiguous. This CDR3 contains 11 residues. CDR1 is SEHNR and CDR2 is FQNEAQ in the germline V gene (reference sequence). V lost 5 bases and J 2 bases, leaving 4 bases between the germline ends. The CDR3 sequence is CASSMTYEQYF. CDR3 DNA: TGTGCCAGCAGCATGACCTACGAGCAGTACTTC. Complete variable domain (other parts from reference TRBV7-9 and TRBJ2-7): DTGVSQNPRHKITKRGQNVTFRCDPISEHNRLYWYRQTLGQGPEFLTYFQNEAQLEKSRLLSDRFSAERPKGSFSTLEIQRTEQGDSAMYLCASSMTYEQYFGPGTRLTVT.

The J gene is TRBJ1-6, the V gene TRBV7-2, with a possible D match to TRBD1 (5 bases). Trimming stripped 1 base from V and 9 bases from J, with 10 bases between. The CDR3 loop spans 14 amino acids. Per germline, CDR1 SGHTA and CDR2 FQGNSA. CDR3: CASSLGGVTSPLHF. The CDR3 coding sequence is TGTGCCAGCAGCTTAGGAGGGGTAACTTCACCCCTCCACTTT.

In regard to this clone: Other DNA sequences from this sample encode an identical CDR3 as well. The chain combines TRBV4-1 with TRBJ2-7; D gene ambiguous. The V gene lost 1 base and the J gene lost 1 base, with 5 bases spanning the gap. The germline gives CDR1 MGHRA, CDR2 YSYEKL. The CDR3 totals 13 residues. The chain's CDR3 is CASSQGTSYEQYF. CDR3 bases: TGCGCCAGCAGCCAAGGAACTTCCTACGAGCAGTACTTC.

Turning to this clone: In the same sample, other DNA sequences code for this CDR3. This sequence joins TRBV5-1 and TRBJ2-7; the D is unclear. V was clipped by 2 bases and J by 2 bases, with 8 bases between them. CDR1 and CDR2 (germline): SGHRS, YFSETQ. The CDR3 is 13 residues long. CDR3 nucleotide sequence: TGCGCCAGCAGCTTAGGCGGACCCTACGAGCAGTACTTC. This sequence encodes CASSLGGPYEQYF.

This clone was seen a few times. V is TRBV6-5 and J is TRBJ1-5, with D possibly TRBD1 on 5 matching bases. V was trimmed by 8 bases and J by 4 bases, leaving 12 bases between them. Germline V CDR1 and CDR2: MNHEY, SVGAGI. There are 13 residues in the CDR3. CDR3 sequence (DNA): TGTGCCAGCGGCGACAGACTGAATCAGCCCCAGCATTTT. Protein sequence: CASGDRLNQPQHF.

V is TRBV2 and J is TRBJ1-2; 8 positions agree with TRBD1. Germline CDR1 and CDR2: SNHLY and FYNNEI. The CDR3 is 19 residues long. V was pared by 5 bases and J by 8 bases, with 25 bases of the junction left unmatched. The CDR3 loop reads CASSSVGETPGQEFGGYTF. For the CDR3, the DNA is TGTGCCAGCAGTTCGGTGGGGGAAACCCCGGGACAGGAGTTCGGAGGCTACACCTTC.

The chain links TRBV7-9 to TRBJ2-2, with D perhaps matching TRBD2 (6 bases). Trimming removed 3 bases from V and 3 bases from J, with 11 bases in between. The CDR3 contains 15 residues. Looked up from germline, CDR1 is SEHNR and CDR2 is FQNEAQ (reference sequence). The CDR3 coding sequence is TGTGCCAGCAGCTTCTCCGGGGGTGACACCGGGGAGCTGTTTTTT. Translated, it gives CASSFSGGDTGELFF.

As for this clone: Germline and junction disagree at one end, which may indicate a read error. The CDR3 protein is CASSSYENHSPLHF. DNA of the CDR3: TGTGCCAGTAGTAGCTATGAGAACCATTCGCCCCTCCACTTT. The gene calls are TRBV19 and TRBJ1-6; D unresolved. CDR1 is LNHDA, CDR2 SQIVND, per germline (reference sequence). The CDR3 totals 14 residues.

This sequence joins TRBV11-1 and TRBJ2-7; 9 bases map to TRBD1. Germline V gene data show CDR1 as SGHAT and CDR2 as FQDESV (reference sequence). The length of the CDR3 is 15 residues. The V segment lost 5 bases and the J segment 4 bases; nucleotides outside the gene matches: 9. CDR3 bases: TGTGCCAGCAGCAAAACAGGGGGCGAAGAGTACGAGCAGTACTTC. Its protein product is CASSKTGGEEYEQYF.

This chain links TRBV6-1 with TRBJ2-7, with D hard to call. This CDR3 has 14 amino acids. Trimming left V 3 bases short and J 4 bases short, with 13 bases between. Germline lookup yields CDR1 MNHNS and CDR2 SASEGT. CDR3 nucleotides: TGTGCCAGCAGTGACCTAGAGACCCCGTACGAGCAGTACTTC. It specifies CASSDLETPYEQYF.

V usage is TRBV14 and J usage is TRBJ2-1; D may be TRBD1 or TRBD2 (5 bases each). In germline, CDR1 is SGHDN, CDR2 FVKESK. This CDR3 region has 15 residues. Trimming removed 1 base from V and 3 bases from J, with 10 bases in between. The CDR3 bases are TGTGCCAGCAGCCAAGGAGGGGCCGGCTACAATGAGCAGTTCTTC. This translates into CASSQGGAGYNEQFF.

The V gene is TRBV4-2, the J gene TRBJ2-3; 8 bases align to TRBD2. The length of the CDR3 is 16 residues. The germline CDR1 and CDR2 sequences are LGHNA and YNFKEQ. V shed 1 base, J shed 5 bases, and the junction held 8 bases outside the gene matches. This CDR3 is CASSQVEAGEEDTQYF. As DNA, the CDR3 is TGTGCCAGCAGCCAAGTAGAAGCGGGAGAGGAAGATACGCAGTATTTT.

This chain connects TRBV5-4 to TRBJ1-2; TRBD1 is a possible D gene (6 bases). Per germline, CDR1 SGHNT and CDR2 YYREEE (reference sequence). Trimming took off 0 bases at V and 4 bases at J, with 10 bases between the two ends. The CDR3 sequence is 14 residues long. The CDR3 here is CASSLEGDPYGYTF. The CDR3 nucleotides are TGTGCCAGCAGCTTGGAGGGGGACCCCTATGGCTACACCTTC.

The chain uses TRBV6-5 and TRBJ2-2; unclear D gene. Trimming left V 7 bases short and J 8 bases short, with 17 bases between. Per the germline V gene, CDR1 is MNHEY and CDR2 is SVGAGI. The CDR3 spans 14 residues. DNA for the CDR3: TGTGCCAGCACCATATCCTCCGAAACAGGGGAGCTGTTTTTT. The encoded protein is CASTISSETGELFF.

This chain links TRBV11-2 with TRBJ2-3, with D unresolved. Germline V gene lookup returns CDR1 SGHAT and CDR2 FQNNGV. The germline V and J ends were trimmed by 4 bases and 6 bases, with 5 bases remaining between them. The CDR3 sequence is 11 residues long. As DNA, the CDR3 is TGTGCCAGCAGCTGGTCGGATACGCAGTATTTT. It translates to CASSWSDTQYF.

The J gene is TRBJ2-7, the V gene TRBV9; D possibly corresponds to TRBD1 (6 bases). V lost 4 bases, J lost 6 bases, and 11 bases lay in between. The CDR3 runs 12 residues. Germline CDR1 and CDR2: SGDLS and YYNGEE. This CDR3 reads CASSPTGSEQYF. The DNA for the CDR3 is TGTGCCAGCAGCCCCACAGGGAGCGAGCAGTACTTC.

The chain is built from TRBV10-3 and TRBJ2-2; D is undetermined. The length of the CDR3 is 17 residues. Trimming took 3 bases from V and 1 from J, leaving 15 bases between them. The V gene's germline CDR1 is ENHRY and CDR2 SYGVKD. This chain's CDR3 is CAISDRVSDQNTGELFF. The CDR3 DNA is TGTGCCATCAGTGATAGGGTGTCGGATCAGAACACCGGGGAGCTGTTTTTT.

A note on this clone: Other DNA sequences in the sample encode the same CDR3. The rearrangement joins TRBV4-1 to TRBJ2-7, with D perhaps matching TRBD2 (5 bases). Germline CDR1 and CDR2: MGHRA and YSYEKL. CDR3 length: 13 residues. V lost 4 bases and J lost 0, with 7 bases in between. The CDR3 region is CASSPGSSYEQYF. CDR3 in DNA: TGCGCCAGCAGCCCGGGGAGCTCCTACGAGCAGTACTTC.

The chain links TRBV27 to TRBJ2-5; 11 bases line up with TRBD2. Germline values: CDR1 MNHEY, CDR2 SMNVEV (reference sequence). CDR3 length: 14 amino acids. With 7 bases clipped from V and 3 bases from J, the junction kept 4 bases outside the gene matches. The CDR3 region is CASTQLAGEETQYF. The DNA of the CDR3 is TGTGCCAGCACCCAACTAGCGGGAGAAGAGACCCAGTACTTC.

The V gene is TRBV29-1, the J gene TRBJ2-1; D might be TRBD2 (6 bases). CDR3 size: 16 residues. CDR1 and CDR2 from the germline V gene are SQVTM and ANQGSEA. V was cut by 6 bases and J by 0 bases, with 18 bases left in between. The CDR3 protein is CSVDSYAGLSYNEQFF. In nucleotides, the CDR3 is TGCAGCGTAGACTCCTACGCGGGGCTCTCCTACAATGAGCAGTTCTTC.

This chain links TRBV27 with TRBJ1-1, with no clear D. CDR3 length: 15 residues. CDR1 MNHEY and CDR2 SMNVEV come from the germline V gene (reference sequence). V was trimmed by 3 bases and J by 0 bases, leaving 11 bases between them. The CDR3: CASSFSTLMNTEAFF. The CDR3 DNA follows: TGTGCCAGCAGTTTTTCTACGCTCATGAACACTGAAGCTTTCTTT.

The V call is TRBV14, the J call TRBJ2-7; D might be TRBD1 (5 bases). The CDR3 covers 15 residues. Germline CDR1 and CDR2: SGHDN and FVKESK. Trimming pared 1 base from V and 5 bases from J, leaving 15 bases between. CDR3: CASSQVGQGFDEQYF. CDR3 DNA sequence: TGTGCCAGCAGCCAAGTGGGGCAGGGATTCGACGAGCAGTACTTC.

The chain combines TRBV6-5 with TRBJ2-7, with D unclear. The CDR3 has 14 residues. Per the germline V gene, CDR1 is MNHEY and CDR2 is SVGAGI. Between the trimmed V and J ends, which lost 5 bases and 6 bases, there was a span of 17 bases. As DNA, the CDR3 is TGTGCCAGCAGTCACCTCCCTTCAGGTGGCGAGCAGTACTTC. Its protein is CASSHLPSGGEQYF.

To note about this clone: Other DNA sequences in the same sample also yield this CDR3. The chain combines TRBV6-6 with TRBJ2-7; D possibly corresponds to TRBD2 (6 bases). The CDR3 runs to 15 residues. Germline CDR1 is MNHNY and CDR2 is SVGAGI (reference sequence). Trimming cost V 0 bases and J 0 bases, with 9 bases left between them. The CDR3 loop is CASSYSAGSSYEQYF. The DNA of the CDR3 is TGTGCCAGCAGTTACTCAGCGGGTTCCTCCTACGAGCAGTACTTC.

This clone has a single count. The V call is TRBV4-1, the J call TRBJ2-1; the D gene is possibly TRBD2 (6 bases). Germline V CDR1 and CDR2: MGHRA, YSYEKL. This CDR3 has 16 residues. V was clipped by 1 base and J by 0 bases, with 10 bases between them. The DNA for the CDR3 is TGCGCCAGCAGCCAAGTTGGCGGGACCTCCTACAATGAGCAGTTCTTC. It translates to CASSQVGGTSYNEQFF.

The CDR3 nucleotides are TGTGCCAGCAGTTTATCCGTAGGGACAGGGATCTATGGCTACACCTTC. Protein: CASSLSVGTGIYGYTF. The chain has TRBV27 and TRBJ1-2, with 9 bases that match TRBD1. After removal of 0 bases from V and 4 bases from J, the junction contained 6 bases not matched to a gene. The CDR3 loop spans 16 amino acids. Germline V gene lookup returns CDR1 MNHEY and CDR2 SMNVEV (reference sequence).

The chain joins TRBV6-5 to TRBJ1-1, with D possibly TRBD1 on 5 matching bases. CDR1 is MNHEY and CDR2 is SVGAGI in the germline V gene. Trimming pared 6 bases from V and 7 bases from J, leaving 12 bases between. CDR3 length: 12 amino acids. CDR3 coding DNA: TGTGCCAGCAGAGGCTTAGGGGTTGAAGCTTTCTTT. Its protein product is CASRGLGVEAFF.